Listed here are 31 T cell receptor beta chains from one sample, sequenced in a study of T-cell memory formation after mild COVID-19. TCRdb independently ran MiXCR on the 5' RACE reads; one entry per CDR3 protein. The repertoire includes roughly 620,000 distinct CDR3 sequences, more than 15% of them detected once, and about 12% sits in the top ten. The source material was PBMCs or a T cell subset sorted from them (not recorded which). The receptor source for this set is an adult woman who had mild COVID-19 (a few samples of this study predate the infection). Cell type and time point are not known.

The chain recombines TRBV11-2 with TRBJ2-7; D gene uncertain. From germline, CDR1 is SGHAT and CDR2 FQNNGV. Trimming removed 1 base at V and 5 bases at J, with 12 bases between. This CDR3 comprises 14 residues. For the CDR3, the DNA is TGTGCCAGCAGCTTAGTGGGCGGCTTGCACGAGCAGTACTTC. It translates to CASSLVGGLHEQYF. The full variable domain, completed using reference TRBV11-2 and TRBJ2-7, is EAGVAQSPRYKIIEKRQSVAFWCNPISGHATLYWYQQILGQGPKLLIQFQNNGVVDDSQLPKDRFSAERLKGVDSTLKIQPAKLEDSAVYLCASSLVGGLHEQYFGPGTRLTVT.

The rearrangement uses TRBV7-9 and TRBJ1-2, with D uncertain. Trimming took off 5 bases at V and 5 bases at J, with 9 bases between the two ends. Germline assignment: CDR1 SEHNR and CDR2 FQNEAQ (reference sequence). CDR3 length: 12 amino acids. The CDR3 reads CASSREIYGYTF. In DNA, the CDR3 is TGTGCCAGCAGCCGAGAGATTTATGGCTACACCTTC.

The chain is built from TRBV5-5 and TRBJ1-2; D gene ambiguous. The germline CDR1 and CDR2 sequences are SGHKS and YYEKEE (reference sequence). This CDR3 contains 15 residues. Trimming removed 0 bases at V and 0 bases at J, with 9 bases between. Written as DNA, the CDR3 is TGTGCCAGCAGCTTGGCCGTCAGGTCTAACTATGGCTACACCTTC. It is translated as CASSLAVRSNYGYTF.

This chain connects TRBV27 to TRBJ2-7, with a possible D match to TRBD2 (6 bases). V was cut by 2 bases and J by 3 bases, with 17 bases left in between. CDR3 length: 16 residues. Per germline, CDR1 MNHEY and CDR2 SMNVEV (reference sequence). The CDR3 here is CASSLHRLEGVYEQYF. The CDR3 DNA is TGTGCCAGCAGTTTACATCGACTAGAGGGAGTCTACGAGCAGTACTTC.

V and J are TRBV7-9 and TRBJ2-3, with 7 positions matching TRBD2. This CDR3 is built from 15 residues. Germline CDR1 and CDR2: SEHNR and FQNEAQ (reference sequence). V shed 7 bases and J 0 bases; nucleotides not matched to a gene: 7. The CDR3 here is CASTPAGSSTDTQYF. Written as DNA, the CDR3 is TGTGCCAGCACCCCAGCGGGATCTAGCACAGATACGCAGTATTTT.

This chain joins TRBV14 and TRBJ2-7, with TRBD2 identical over 8 bases. The CDR3 contains 14 residues. The V and J ends lost 3 bases and 4 bases, in that order; junction bases with no gene match: 5. Germline CDR1 reads SGHDN; CDR2 reads FVKESK. This CDR3 reads CASSQKRESYEQYF. The CDR3, as DNA: TGTGCCAGCAGCCAGAAGCGGGAGTCATACGAGCAGTACTTC.

The J gene is TRBJ2-3, the V gene TRBV5-1; unclear D gene. The germline CDR1 and CDR2 sequences are SGHRS and YFSETQ. The CDR3 contains 15 residues. Trimming shortened V by 0 bases and J by 2 bases, and 10 bases separated the two germline ends. DNA of the CDR3: TGCGCCAGCAGCTTGGAGGCCGACCTCACAGATACGCAGTATTTT. Residues: CASSLEADLTDTQYF.

This clonotype was observed a few times. The V and J genes are TRBV6-5 and TRBJ1-4; tentatively, D is TRBD1 (5 bases). V was shortened by 6 bases and J by 8 bases, with 13 bases between the two germline ends. Germline V gene sequence: CDR1 MNHEY, CDR2 SVGAGI. This CDR3 is 13 amino acids long. The chain's CDR3 is CASRVGGAEKLFF. The DNA for the CDR3 is TGTGCCAGCAGGGTTGGCGGGGCCGAAAAACTGTTTTTT.

V gene TRBV11-3 combines with J gene TRBJ1-2; tentatively, D is TRBD1 (5 bases). V was shortened by 7 bases and J by 3 bases, with 12 bases between the two germline ends. Germline CDR1 reads SGHNT; CDR2 reads YENEEA. This CDR3 is built from 13 residues. As DNA, the CDR3 is TGTGCCAGCACCACACCGGGGGACTATGGCTACACCTTC. Translated, it gives CASTTPGDYGYTF. Combining the CDR3 with reference TRBV11-3 and TRBJ1-2 gives the whole variable domain EAGVVQSPRYKIIEKKQPVAFWCNPISGHNTLYWYLQNLGQGPELLIRYENEEAVDDSQLPKDRFSAERLKGVDSTLKIQPAELGDSAVYLCASTTPGDYGYTFGSGTRLTVV.

The chain has TRBV5-6 and TRBJ1-2; 9 nucleotides align to TRBD1. The CDR3 length is 12 residues. The V and J ends lost 5 bases and 4 bases, in that order; junction bases with no gene match: 0. The germline CDR1 and CDR2 sequences are SGHDT and YYEEEE. The CDR3, as DNA: TGTGCCAGCAGGACAGGGGGCTATGGCTACACCTTC. It specifies CASRTGGYGYTF.

This chain's CDR3 is CASSGSDRTSYEQYF. CDR3 nucleotides: TGTGCCAGCAGCGGATCGGACAGGACCTCCTACGAGCAGTACTTC. The chain couples TRBV5-6 to TRBJ2-7; 7 bases align to TRBD1. Germline trimming cut 4 bases from V and 0 bases from J; bases unmatched to any gene: 7. CDR1 is SGHDT and CDR2 is YYEEEE in the germline V gene. This CDR3 contains 15 residues.

The CDR3 nucleotides are TGTGCCAGCTCATCGACCGGGACAGGGGTCGAGCAGCCCCAGCATTTT. This sequence encodes CASSSTGTGVEQPQHF. The chain has TRBV18 and TRBJ1-5; 10 bases agree with TRBD1. CDR3 length: 16 amino acids. V lost 5 bases, J lost 7 bases, and 11 bases stayed unmatched. Germline values: CDR1 KGHSH, CDR2 LQKENI.

This clonotype was seen a few times. The gene calls are TRBV3-1 and TRBJ2-2, with 9 bases fitting TRBD2. CDR3 length: 15 residues. Per the germline V gene, CDR1 is LGHDT and CDR2 is YNNKEL (reference sequence). V lost 3 bases and J lost 4; bases outside the gene matches: 3. CDR3 DNA: TGTGCCAGCAGCCACCTAGCGGGAATCACCGGGGAGCTGTTTTTT. Translating gives CASSHLAGITGELFF.

This clonotype was found a few times. The J gene is TRBJ2-5, the V gene TRBV24-1, with 7 bases identical to TRBD1. The CDR3 length is 16 residues. V dropped 4 bases and J dropped 5; count of bases not matched to a gene: 12. Germline CDR1 reads KGHDR; CDR2 reads SFDVKD. This chain's CDR3 is CATSETGAWAVETQYF. The CDR3, as DNA: TGTGCCACCAGTGAAACAGGGGCCTGGGCGGTCGAGACCCAGTACTTC.

The V and J genes are TRBV29-1 and TRBJ1-2, with 7 bases identical to TRBD1. The germline gives CDR1 SQVTM, CDR2 ANQGSEA. The CDR3 loop spans 14 amino acids. With 5 bases clipped from V and 5 bases from J, the junction kept 11 bases outside the gene matches. CDR3 bases: TGCAGCGTTTCAGGGGGGCCGACAGGGTATGGCTACACCTTC. Residues: CSVSGGPTGYGYTF.

At least ten counts were recorded for this clonotype. The chain combines TRBV29-1 with TRBJ2-5, with D perhaps assigned TRBD1 or TRBD2 (5 bases each). Between the trimmed V and J ends, which lost 7 bases and 5 bases, there was a span of 26 bases. Germline V lookup: CDR1 SQVTM, CDR2 ANQGSEA. This CDR3 is 16 amino acids long. The CDR3: CSATPGTSGRRETQYF. The CDR3 DNA is TGCAGCGCAACCCCAGGGACCTCGGGGCGGAGGGAGACCCAGTACTTC. Together with reference TRBV29-1 and TRBJ2-5, the CDR3 gives the full variable domain: SAVISQKPSRDICQRGTSLTIQCQVDSQVTMMFWYRQQPGQSLTLIATANQGSEATYESGFVIDKFPISRPNLTFSTLTVSNMSPEDSSIYLCSATPGTSGRRETQYFGPGTRLLVL.

Ten or more counts support this clonotype. The rearrangement joins TRBV5-1 to TRBJ1-1; no firm D call. V was clipped by 0 bases and J by 5 bases, with 11 bases between them. CDR1 is SGHRS and CDR2 is YFSETQ in the germline V gene. The CDR3 length is 14 residues. The CDR3, as DNA: TGCGCCAGCAGCTTGGATGCGGGAGGAACTGAAGCTTTCTTT. This codes for CASSLDAGGTEAFF.

The chain combines TRBV15 with TRBJ2-2, with D perhaps assigned TRBD1 or TRBD2 (5 bases each). Trimming pared 3 bases from V and 0 bases from J, leaving 11 bases between. Germline CDR1 and CDR2: LNHNV and YYDKDF (reference sequence). This CDR3 has 16 amino acids. The CDR3 DNA is TGTGCCACCAGCAGTTCCGGGACGTCGAACACCGGGGAGCTGTTTTTT. Protein sequence: CATSSSGTSNTGELFF.

The chain carries TRBV5-4 and TRBJ2-3; 8 bases align to TRBD2. Germline loops: CDR1 SGHNT, CDR2 YYREEE (reference sequence). The J segment lost 2 bases and the V segment lost 4 bases, leaving 12 bases of the junction unmatched. This CDR3 comprises 17 residues. The CDR3 region is CASSPGEGLVFTDTQYF. CDR3 in DNA: TGTGCCAGCAGCCCTGGTGAGGGACTAGTTTTCACAGATACGCAGTATTTT.

This clonotype was counted ten times or more. The V gene is TRBV20-1, the J gene TRBJ2-3, with a tentative D call TRBD1 (6 bases). The V gene lost 2 bases and the J gene lost 3 bases, with 9 bases spanning the gap. The CDR3 is 13 residues long. In germline, CDR1 is DFQATT, CDR2 SNEGSKA (reference sequence). DNA of the CDR3: TGCAGTGCTAGAAGAGGGGGAACAGATACGCAGTATTTT. Its translation: CSARRGGTDTQYF.

The chain couples TRBV7-2 to TRBJ1-2, with D unclear. The V end lost 5 bases, the J end lost 4 bases, and 17 bases lay between the germline ends. This CDR3 is 15 amino acids long. The V gene's germline CDR1 is SGHTA and CDR2 FQGNSA. The CDR3 region is CASSQDPVLGYGYTF. CDR3 coding DNA: TGTGCCAGCAGCCAGGACCCAGTGCTAGGCTATGGCTACACCTTC.

A remark on this clonotype: The junction does not match germline at one end; this may be a read error. The rearrangement joins TRBV4-2 to TRBJ2-2; D not certain. Germline values: CDR1 LGHNA, CDR2 YNFKEQ. CDR3 length: 12 residues. The CDR3 DNA follows: TGTGACAGCAGCTATAACACCGGGGAGCTGTTTTTT. It yields the protein CDSSYNTGELFF.

The V call is TRBV12-3 or TRBV12-4, the J call TRBJ2-1; TRBD2 agrees at 12 bases. Losses at the gene ends were 5 bases for V and 7 bases for J; bases not matched to a gene: 6. The CDR3 length is 15 residues. CDR3 DNA sequence: TGTGCCAGCAGTATCCGACTAGCGGGGGATAATGAGCAGTTCTTC. It encodes CASSIRLAGDNEQFF.

This clonotype appeared a few times. The chain employs TRBV7-9 and TRBJ1-5, with D maybe TRBD1 (6 bases). This CDR3 comprises 14 residues. V lost 5 bases, J lost 6 bases, and 14 bases lay in between. Looked up from germline, CDR1 is SEHNR and CDR2 is FQNEAQ (reference sequence). The CDR3 sequence: CASSPSDSLQPQHF. In DNA form, the CDR3 reads TGTGCCAGCAGCCCGTCGGACAGTCTTCAGCCCCAGCATTTT. The entire variable domain, with the rest obtained from reference TRBV7-9 and TRBJ1-5, is as follows: DTGVSQNPRHKITKRGQNVTFRCDPISEHNRLYWYRQTLGQGPEFLTYFQNEAQLEKSRLLSDRFSAERPKGSFSTLEIQRTEQGDSAMYLCASSPSDSLQPQHFGDGTRLSIL.

This clonotype has only a few counts. The chain employs TRBV24-1 and TRBJ2-1; D gene unclear. The CDR3 spans 14 residues. The germline V and J ends were trimmed by 0 bases and 9 bases, with 11 bases remaining between them. The V gene's germline CDR1 is KGHDR and CDR2 SFDVKD. CDR3 sequence: CATSDLVSPSEQFF. In DNA, the CDR3 is TGTGCCACCAGTGATTTGGTGTCCCCCAGTGAGCAGTTCTTC.

The chain links TRBV12-5 to TRBJ2-3; tentatively, D is TRBD1 (6 bases). CDR3 length equals 13 residues. Trimming removed 6 bases at V and 5 bases at J, with 12 bases between. Germline-derived CDR1 and CDR2 are LGHNT and FRNRAP. This CDR3 reads CASGRTERDTQYF. DNA of the CDR3: TGTGCTAGTGGAAGGACAGAACGAGATACGCAGTATTTT.

This clonotype has ten or more counts. V usage is TRBV7-9 and J usage is TRBJ2-1; 9 bases are a match to TRBD2. The CDR3 loop spans 15 amino acids. V was clipped by 3 bases and J by 7 bases; unmatched bases: 7. Germline CDR1 SEHNR, CDR2 FQNEAQ (reference sequence). CDR3 residues: CASSFVGLARNEQFF. The CDR3 nucleotides are TGTGCCAGCAGCTTCGTCGGACTAGCGCGGAATGAGCAGTTCTTC.

V and J are TRBV20-1 and TRBJ2-4; D gene unclear. The CDR3 runs to 14 residues. V lost 0 bases and J 0 bases, leaving 6 bases between the germline ends. CDR1 and CDR2 (germline): DFQATT, SNEGSKA (reference sequence). CDR3 region: CSARDRVAKNIQYF. The CDR3 bases are TGCAGTGCTAGAGATCGAGTAGCCAAAAACATTCAGTACTTC.

The chain employs TRBV3-1 and TRBJ1-1; 7 bases match TRBD1. Germline V gene lookup returns CDR1 LGHDT and CDR2 YNNKEL (reference sequence). The trim removed 7 bases at V and 4 bases at J, leaving 12 bases unmatched. There are 15 residues in the CDR3. The CDR3 spells CASTPTDRVGTEAFF. The CDR3 bases are TGTGCCAGCACCCCTACCGACAGGGTGGGCACTGAAGCTTTCTTT.

This clonotype turned up a few times. This sequence joins TRBV20-1 and TRBJ2-5; 16 positions agree with TRBD2. CDR3 length: 17 amino acids. The germline V gene has CDR1 DFQATT and CDR2 SNEGSKA (reference sequence). The J segment lost 5 bases and the V segment lost 2 bases, leaving 8 bases of the junction unmatched. The CDR3 loop reads CSARPGLAGGPRETQYF. Here the CDR3 DNA reads TGCAGTGCTAGACCGGGACTAGCGGGAGGGCCTAGGGAGACCCAGTACTTC.

This rearrangement joins TRBV20-1 to TRBJ2-5, with no clear D. V was shortened by 0 bases and J by 3 bases, with 14 bases between the two germline ends. CDR3 length equals 15 residues. Per germline, CDR1 DFQATT and CDR2 SNEGSKA (reference sequence). The CDR3 protein is CSARDPLGRKETQYF. For the CDR3, the DNA is TGCAGTGCTAGAGATCCTTTGGGCCGGAAAGAGACCCAGTACTTC.